The 14 T cell receptor beta chains below were found in one sample sequenced in a study of T cell clonality in common variable immunodeficiency. For these receptors, no antigen is known. Data came from immunoSEQ multiplex PCR; TCRdb stores just in-frame clones and leaves some out. The specimen has 20,000 to 30,000 clones, none found just once. Findings and limits, study-wide: Reportedly, TCR beta sequences from common variable immunodeficiency showed fewer deletions and N-nucleotide insertions.

The specimen was peripheral blood mononuclear cells. The receptors derive from a human donor with common variable immunodeficiency.

Ten or more counts support this clone. The read halts 3 residues ahead of the CDR3 end, with the missing end drawn from the germline J gene. V is TRBV2 and J is TRBJ1-4; 7 bases align to TRBD1. Germline V gene sequence: CDR1 SNHLY, CDR2 FYNNEI. Unmatched junction bases numbered 9, after V lost 6 bases and J lost 8 bases. The CDR3 loop spans 14 amino acids. CDR3 sequence reads: CASRPTGKTEKLFF. Partial CDR3 DNA: TGTGCCAGCAGACCGACAGGGAAAACGGAAAAA.

This clone was counted many times. The DNA ends 3 residues before the CDR3 does, and the rest of the CDR3 is filled in from the germline J gene. The chain couples TRBV30 to TRBJ1-4; D is possibly TRBD1 (5 bases). Per germline, CDR1 GTSNPN and CDR2 SVGIG (reference sequence). The CDR3 has 13 residues. Trimming removed 5 bases at V and 7 bases at J, with 14 bases between. The sequenced part of the CDR3 DNA is TGTGCCTGGGAGAAGGGGATTGGTGAAAAA. Its protein product is CAWEKGIGEK. The complete CDR3 reads CAWEKGIGEKLFF.

This clone was seen repeatedly, ten times or more. The read is 3 residues too short to cover the CDR3 end, so that end is filled in from the germline J gene. This chain connects TRBV20-1 to TRBJ2-5; 8 bases agree with TRBD2. The CDR3 covers 17 residues. The V segment lost 0 bases and the J segment 4 bases; nucleotides outside the gene matches: 13. Germline V gene sequence: CDR1 DFQATT, CDR2 SNEGSKA (reference sequence). The CDR3 sequence is CSARDQLASGGGETQYF. The covered CDR3 bases are TGCAGTGCTAGAGATCAGTTGGCCAGCGGGGGCGGAGAGACC.

In regard to this clone: The read terminates 3 residues before the CDR3 end, so the remaining end is supplied by the germline J gene. The genes are TRBV2 and TRBJ2-7; 8 bases are shared with TRBD2. CDR3 length: 13 amino acids. Germline assignment: CDR1 SNHLY and CDR2 FYNNEI. The junction had 6 bases not matched to a gene; V was cut back by 9 bases and J by 2 bases. CDR3 sequence: CASSGLAAYEQYF. CDR3 DNA (partial): TGTGCCAGTTCCGGACTAGCAGCCTACGAG.

This clone has more than one count but fewer than ten. The missing CDR3 end, 3 residues past where the read stops, is filled in from the germline J gene. The chain recombines TRBV6-1 with TRBJ2-7; D not resolved. CDR3 size: 12 residues. CDR1 and CDR2 from the germline V gene are MNHNS and SASEGT. V was shortened by 6 bases and J by 2 bases, with 8 bases between the two germline ends. The CDR3 sequence: CASREQTYEQYF. The covered CDR3 bases are TGTGCCAGCAGGGAACAAACCTACGAG.

This clone has ten or more counts. The CDR3 end is not reached by the read, which stops 3 residues before it; the germline J gene fills it in. The V call is TRBV11-2, the J call TRBJ2-1; D may be TRBD2 (5 bases). Deletions cut 2 bases from V and 9 bases from J, with 14 bases between. The CDR3 is 14 amino acids. From germline, CDR1 is SGHAT and CDR2 FQNNGV. CDR3 DNA (partial): TGTGCCAGCAGCTTATACTCTCTCCTAGCTGAG. Translating gives CASSLYSLLAE. The entire CDR3 is CASSLYSLLAEQFF. The whole variable domain, remainder taken from reference TRBV11-2 and TRBJ2-1, is EAGVAQSPRYKIIEKRQSVAFWCNPISGHATLYWYQQILGQGPKLLIQFQNNGVVDDSQLPKDRFSAERLKGVDSTLKIQPAKLEDSAVYLCASSLYSLLAEQFFGPGTRLTVL.

This clone was seen many times. The sequenced part of the CDR3 DNA is TGCGCCAGCAGAGGGGGACAGGGAGGATCCGGGGAG. Its translation is CASRGGQGGSGE. From start to end, the CDR3 is CASRGGQGGSGELFF. The chain combines TRBV5-1 with TRBJ2-2; 9 bases are a match to TRBD1. The read comes to an end 3 residues before the CDR3 does, leaving the germline J gene to fill in the end. Trimming cost V 5 bases and J 6 bases; bases outside gene matches: 8. Germline lookup yields CDR1 SGHRS and CDR2 YFSETQ. The CDR3 covers 15 residues.

This clone has a count of ten or more. The sequenced fragment ends 3 residues before the CDR3 boundary, so the rest is inferred from the germline J gene. The chain couples TRBV18 to TRBJ2-5; 10 nucleotides agree with TRBD1. CDR1 is KGHSH and CDR2 is LQKENI in the germline V gene. The CDR3 sequence is 15 residues long. The V segment lost 1 base and the J segment 4 bases; nucleotides outside the gene matches: 3. Partial CDR3 DNA: TGTGCCAGCTCACCACTGGACAGGGGGAGAGAGACC. Translating it yields CASSPLDRGRET. The CDR3 in full is CASSPLDRGRETQYF.

This clone occurred a few times. The read comes to an end 3 residues before the CDR3 does, leaving the germline J gene to fill in the end. The rearrangement joins TRBV6-2 or TRBV6-3 to TRBJ1-3, with D possibly being TRBD1 (6 bases). Germline lookup yields CDR1 MNHEY and CDR2 SVGEGT. Trimming took 6 bases from V and 0 from J, leaving 12 bases between them. CDR3 length: 15 residues. The CDR3 reads CASRQDRNSGNTIYF. CDR3 bases read: TGTGCCAGCAGACAGGACAGAAACTCTGGAAACACC.

This clone was seen only a few times. The read finishes 3 residues shy of the CDR3 end, and the germline J gene is used to complete it. Other nucleotide sequences in the sample specify the same CDR3. V usage is TRBV7-9 and J usage is TRBJ2-7; 11 positions match TRBD2. Unmatched junction bases numbered 6, after V lost 7 bases and J lost 4 bases. CDR3 length: 14 residues. Germline loops: CDR1 SEHNR, CDR2 FQNEAQ (reference sequence). The CDR3 protein is CASTGTSGPYEQYF. The part of the CDR3 DNA that was read is TGTGCCAGCACCGGGACTAGCGGACCTTACGAG.

This clone was counted ten times or more. Sequencing ends 3 residues short of the CDR3 end; the germline J gene provides the rest. This chain joins TRBV11-2 and TRBJ2-1, with D possibly being TRBD1 (7 bases). CDR3 size: 15 residues. Germline lookup yields CDR1 SGHAT and CDR2 FQNNGV. Trimming removed 2 bases from V and 6 bases from J, with 14 bases in between. CDR3 residues: CASSLPSGGINEQFF. The CDR3 bases that were read are TGTGCCAGCAGCTTACCTTCAGGGGGGATCAATGAG.

Turning to this clone: The read halts 3 residues ahead of the CDR3 end, with the missing end drawn from the germline J gene. This chain connects TRBV19 to TRBJ2-2; 8 nucleotides match TRBD1. This CDR3 is built from 16 residues. Germline values: CDR1 LNHDA, CDR2 SQIVND (reference sequence). Germline trimming cut 3 bases from V and 6 bases from J; bases unmatched to any gene: 9. The part of the CDR3 DNA that was read is TGTGCCAGTAGTATTTTCCGGACAGGGACCCCCGGGGAG. Protein sequence: CASSIFRTGTPGE. From start to end, the CDR3 is CASSIFRTGTPGELFF.

Ten or more counts support this clone. The read terminates 3 residues ahead of where the CDR3 ends, so the germline J gene completes it. The gene calls are TRBV19 and TRBJ1-2; TRBD1 aligns across 9 bases. The CDR3 runs 15 residues. Germline trimming cut 5 bases from V and 2 bases from J; bases unmatched to any gene: 6. The germline V gene encodes CDR1 LNHDA and CDR2 SQIVND (reference sequence). CDR3 loop: CASSPGQGRNYGYTF. The CDR3 DNA, read in part, is TGTGCCAGTAGTCCGGGACAGGGTCGAAACTATGGC.

This clone was seen more than once but under ten times. Sequencing ends 3 residues short of the CDR3 end; the germline J gene provides the rest. The rearrangement joins TRBV6-4 to TRBJ2-7; D remains unclear. Germline V gives CDR1 MRHNA, CDR2 SNTAGT. Trimming pared 0 bases from V and 6 bases from J, leaving 9 bases between. The CDR3 totals 13 residues. The CDR3 DNA, read in part, is TGTGCCAGCAGTGACTCGAGGTATTTCGAG. Translating it yields CASSDSRYFE. In full, the CDR3 reads CASSDSRYFEQYF.